Each of the 3 T cell receptor beta chains below was sequenced from the same sample in a study of T cells in Graves' hyperthyroidism and ophthalmopathy. Regions amplified from RNA transcripts were the TCR beta CDR3 regions. First-round RT-PCR with HTBI primers amplified the TCR CDR3 region. TCRdb analysed the multiplex PCR reads with MiXCR anew, one entry per CDR3 protein. Among hundreds of thousands of distinct CDR3 sequences listed, under 60% were seen once. The sequencing input was peripheral blood or thyroid tissue (not recorded which). The source is a woman between 18 and 30 years old with Graves' hyperthyroidism.

This clonotype was recorded many times. The junction and the germline gene differ at one end; a read error may be behind it. The CDR3 loop is CASSYSEANTEAFF. The CDR3 region has the DNA TGTGCCAGCAGTTACTCGGAAGCGAACACTGAAGCTTTCTTT. This chain connects TRBV10-3 to TRBJ1-1; D ambiguous. From germline, CDR1 is ENHRY and CDR2 SYGVKD. This CDR3 is built from 14 residues.

The chain combines TRBV4-2 with TRBJ2-6, with D perhaps TRBD1 (5 bases). V gave up 3 bases and J gave up 2 bases, with 11 bases separating them. Germline V gives CDR1 LGHNA, CDR2 YNFKEQ. CDR3 length: 16 residues. The CDR3 coding sequence is TGTGCCAGCAGCCAGCAGCAGGGCCCTGGGGCCAACGTCCTGACTTTC. This translates into CASSQQQGPGANVLTF.

The chain recombines TRBV25-1 with TRBJ2-3, with 7 nucleotides matching TRBD1. V gave up 5 bases and J gave up 4 bases; unmatched junction bases: 12. From germline, CDR1 is MGHDK and CDR2 SYGVNS. This CDR3 spans 16 amino acids. The CDR3 reads CASSNLQGIGADTQYF. As DNA, the CDR3 is TGTGCCAGCAGTAATCTACAGGGGATCGGTGCAGATACGCAGTATTTT. Variable domain in full (rest from reference TRBV25-1 and TRBJ2-3): EADIYQTPRYLVIGTGKKITLECSQTMGHDKMYWYQQDPGMELHLIHYSYGVNSTEKGDLSSESTVSRIRTEHFPLTLESARPSHTSQYLCASSNLQGIGADTQYFGPGTRLTVL.